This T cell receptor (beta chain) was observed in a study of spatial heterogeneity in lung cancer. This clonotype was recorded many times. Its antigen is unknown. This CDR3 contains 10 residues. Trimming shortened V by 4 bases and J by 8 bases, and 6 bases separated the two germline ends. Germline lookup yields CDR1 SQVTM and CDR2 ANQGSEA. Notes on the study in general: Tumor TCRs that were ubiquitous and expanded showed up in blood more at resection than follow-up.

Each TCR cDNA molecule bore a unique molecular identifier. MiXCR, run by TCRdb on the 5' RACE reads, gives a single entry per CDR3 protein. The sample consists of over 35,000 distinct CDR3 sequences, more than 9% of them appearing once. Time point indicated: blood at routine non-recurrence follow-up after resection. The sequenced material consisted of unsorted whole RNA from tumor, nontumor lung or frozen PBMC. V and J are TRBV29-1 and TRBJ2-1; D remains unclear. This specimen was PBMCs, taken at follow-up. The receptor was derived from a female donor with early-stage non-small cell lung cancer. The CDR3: CSVVGYEQFF. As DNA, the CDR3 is TGCAGCGTTGTGGGATATGAGCAGTTCTTC.